This T cell receptor (beta chain) was recovered during a study of cytomegalovirus exposure and HLA in healthy donors. At the level of the study: The use of the same platform for the roughly 110 validation repertoires and the 600 to 800 first-cohort repertoires was reported by a later analysis.

The donors belonged to the approximately 120-subject validation cohort, separate from the roughly 650-subject first cohort. The data were produced by immunoSEQ multiplex PCR, yet TCRdb's version contains in-frame clones alone and is incomplete. The sample has fewer than 120,000 clones, 70% to 90% seen once. Trimming shortened V by 0 bases and J by 4 bases, and 4 bases separated the two germline ends. CDR3 length equals 13 residues. Per germline, CDR1 SGHRS and CDR2 YFSETQ. With regard to this clone: Other DNA sequences in this specimen translate into the identical CDR3.

The source of this sequence is a woman aged 30 to 39 in good health and CMV-seropositive. The source material was PBMCs. The chain has TRBV5-1 and TRBJ2-2, with D uncertain. CDR3 sequence reads: CASSLGATGELFF. CDR3 DNA sequence: TGCGCCAGCAGCTTGGGCGCCACCGGGGAGCTGTTTTTT.